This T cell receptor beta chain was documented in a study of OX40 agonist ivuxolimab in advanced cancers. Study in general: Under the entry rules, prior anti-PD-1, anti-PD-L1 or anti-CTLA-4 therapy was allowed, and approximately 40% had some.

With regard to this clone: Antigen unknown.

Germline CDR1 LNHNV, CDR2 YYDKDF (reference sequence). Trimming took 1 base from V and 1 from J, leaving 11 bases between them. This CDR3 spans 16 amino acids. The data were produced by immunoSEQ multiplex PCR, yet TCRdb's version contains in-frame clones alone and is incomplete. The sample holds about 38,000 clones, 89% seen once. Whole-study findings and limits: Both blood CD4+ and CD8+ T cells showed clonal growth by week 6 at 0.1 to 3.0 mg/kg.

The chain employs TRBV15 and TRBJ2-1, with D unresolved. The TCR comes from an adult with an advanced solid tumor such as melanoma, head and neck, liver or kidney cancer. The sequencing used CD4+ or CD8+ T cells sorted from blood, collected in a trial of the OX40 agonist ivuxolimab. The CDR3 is CATSRGFQASYNEQFF. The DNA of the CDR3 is TGTGCCACCAGCAGAGGTTTTCAGGCGTCCTACAATGAGCAGTTCTTC.